This is a list of T cell receptor beta chains from one sample in a study of early T cells in non-severe SARS-CoV-2 infection. TCRdb re-derived calls from the 5' RACE reads in MiXCR, one entry per CDR3 protein. The sample has 70,000 to 95,000 distinct CDR3 sequences, around 17% seen once. The sample was whole blood. The receptor set was obtained from an adult who was a healthcare worker with PCR-confirmed SARS-CoV-2 infection or an uninfected control (not recorded which). The conserved cysteine and the conserved F or W are not part of the CDR3 here. Clone size is shown for a subset of rows, as once, few, many or a class of expanded clone.

j_call clone_size v_call cdr3_aa
TRBJ2-7 few TRBV2 ASIGGLEQY
TRBJ1-1 many TRBV7-6 ASSLEWAHNTEAF
TRBJ1-1 - TRBV7-9 ASSLVPHQGAVGTEAF
TRBJ2-1 - TRBV6-5 ASSYGGLNRFNEQF
TRBJ2-2 few TRBV12-3/TRBV12-4 ATGVWGANTGELF
TRBJ2-7 few TRBV6-5 ASSKAARSYEQY
TRBJ2-3 few TRBV5-1 ASSLGLAGVTDTQY
TRBJ2-5 few TRBV7-9 ASSLLSGGTYQETQY
TRBJ1-5 - TRBV6-1 ASTRYNQPQH
TRBJ2-3 - TRBV7-2 ASSLALAGERWDTQY
TRBJ1-2 few TRBV29-1 STLAGGYT
TRBJ1-1 few TRBV20-1 SARTLAGGWNTEAF
TRBJ1-6 few TRBV7-2 ASSLKSDSPLH
TRBJ1-4 many TRBV20-1 SASAFTVREKLF
TRBJ2-1 few TRBV7-6 ASSLYDGSNEQF
TRBJ2-7 few TRBV20-1 SANGADFTYEQY
TRBJ2-7 few TRBV2 ASIRTSYEQY
TRBJ2-3 - TRBV2 ASSERLAGVTDTQY
TRBJ2-1 - TRBV7-3 ASSLNSGTWNEQF
TRBJ2-5 - TRBV24-1 ATSDFTAGVQETQY
TRBJ1-3 few TRBV18 ASSRPTGGNTIY
TRBJ2-5 few TRBV6-6 ASSWPGGEETQY
TRBJ1-5 many TRBV11-2 ASSLGTGPQH
TRBJ1-1 - TRBV19 ASSPRQRTRWNTEAF
TRBJ1-2 - TRBV6-6 ASTQGTVNYGYT
TRBJ2-3 many TRBV5-1 ASRLVGSYTDTQY
TRBJ1-1 few TRBV5-1 ASNPSWGELLTEAF
TRBJ1-6 - TRBV11-3 ASSGTGNSPLH
TRBJ2-1 few TRBV12-3/TRBV12-4 ASSFREDNEQF
TRBJ1-1 - TRBV10-3 AITHGPMNTEAF
TRBJ2-6 many TRBV19 ASNGPSGANVLT
TRBJ1-2 - TRBV4-2 ASSQDLLEGYT
TRBJ2-3 many TRBV6-1 ASARLAGSTDTQY
TRBJ2-6 - TRBV12-3/TRBV12-4 ASSSPGDRVNNVLT
TRBJ1-5 - TRBV3-1 ASSPSGSLNQPQH
TRBJ1-2 many TRBV5-1 ASSSGSVSPYGYT
TRBJ2-4 - TRBV6-6 ASSPPTGGKKNIQY
TRBJ2-1 - TRBV2 ASRRTSGNNEQF
TRBJ2-3 - TRBV3-1 ASSARWSDTQY
TRBJ2-2 - TRBV10-2 ASRGSPSGELF
TRBJ1-5 - TRBV19 ASSPPRVSNQPQH
TRBJ2-1 many TRBV2 ASGRSAGSYNEQF
TRBJ2-1 few TRBV12-3/TRBV12-4 ASRPSRGGDYNEQF
TRBJ2-3 - TRBV24-1 ATSDFRSGLYHTDTQY
TRBJ2-1 few TRBV2 ASSEARQGLNNEQF
TRBJ1-5 few TRBV2 ASSDRFNQPQH
TRBJ1-1 few TRBV6-2/TRBV6-3 AVTSRAERTEAF
TRBJ2-3 once TRBV19 ASTLAGAPTDTQY
TRBJ2-2 - TRBV11-2 ASSPRPGGTGELF